The 30 T cell receptor beta chains below come from one sample, sequenced in a study of blood T cell repertoires in COVID-19. Profiled with immunoSEQ multiplex PCR; TCRdb holds only in-frame clones, not every one. This table has about 190,000 clones, 70% to 80% appearing once. The sequencing input was PBMCs or T cells enriched from blood (not recorded which). Receptors were obtained from a woman in her fifties or sixties who had recovered from COVID-19.

On this clone: At one end the junction does not follow the germline gene, possibly because of a read error. The gene calls are TRBV7-2 and TRBJ2-1; 8 nucleotides align to TRBD1. From germline, CDR1 is SGHTA and CDR2 FQGNSA. CDR3 length: 13 amino acids. The CDR3 bases are TGTGTCAGCAGCCCCCGGACAGGGAATGAGCAGTTCTTC. Translated: CVSSPRTGNEQFF.

The chain uses TRBV7-9 and TRBJ1-1; 8 bases match TRBD1. V trimming: 1 base; J trimming: 4 bases; junction bases outside the gene matches: 8. This CDR3 comprises 16 residues. Per the germline V gene, CDR1 is SEHNR and CDR2 is FQNEAQ (reference sequence). CDR3 bases: TGTGCCAGCAGCTTAGGACAGGGGCCCAAGGGCACTGAAGCTTTCTTT. The encoded protein is CASSLGQGPKGTEAFF.

This clone was detected only once. The chain is built from TRBV11-2 and TRBJ2-7, with TRBD2 as a possible D gene (5 bases). Germline V gene lookup returns CDR1 SGHAT and CDR2 FQNNGV. This CDR3 contains 14 residues. V was trimmed by 2 bases and J by 1 base, leaving 9 bases between them. The CDR3 sequence is CASSLPGLSYEQYF. The CDR3 DNA sequence: TGTGCCAGCAGCTTACCCGGACTTTCCTACGAGCAGTACTTC. Together with reference TRBV11-2 and TRBJ2-7, the CDR3 gives the full variable domain: EAGVAQSPRYKIIEKRQSVAFWCNPISGHATLYWYQQILGQGPKLLIQFQNNGVVDDSQLPKDRFSAERLKGVDSTLKIQPAKLEDSAVYLCASSLPGLSYEQYFGPGTRLTVT.

In DNA, the CDR3 is TGTGCCACCAGCAGTCGGGACTTGACCGAGTACGAGCAGTACTTC. Its translation: CATSSRDLTEYEQYF. The chain is built from TRBV15 and TRBJ2-7, with D possibly TRBD2 on 6 matching bases. V shed 3 bases and J shed 4 bases, with 16 bases lying between them. Germline loops: CDR1 LNHNV, CDR2 YYDKDF (reference sequence). This CDR3 has 15 residues.

The V gene is TRBV6-6, the J gene TRBJ2-3; 11 bases are a match to TRBD2. Germline V gives CDR1 MNHNY, CDR2 SVGAGI (reference sequence). The CDR3 runs 15 residues. Germline trimming cut 6 bases from V and 5 bases from J; bases unmatched to any gene: 7. CDR3 sequence: CASSDSGRVVDTQYF. CDR3 DNA: TGTGCCAGCAGCGATAGCGGGAGGGTTGTAGATACGCAGTATTTT.

This rearrangement joins TRBV3-1 (or the pseudogene TRBV3-2) to TRBJ1-1, with 8 bases fitting TRBD1. Per the germline V gene, CDR1 is LGHDT and CDR2 is YNNKEL (reference sequence). J was trimmed by 3 bases and V by 1 base; bases with no gene match: 1. CDR3 size: 14 residues. The CDR3 sequence: CASSQGTGYTEAFF. CDR3 in DNA: TGTGCCAGCAGCCAAGGGACAGGGTACACTGAAGCTTTCTTT.

The V call is TRBV3-1 (or the pseudogene TRBV3-2), the J call TRBJ1-4, with D possibly matching TRBD1 (5 bases). V dropped 3 bases and J dropped 5 bases, with 13 bases sitting between them. The length of the CDR3 is 15 residues. Germline V gene sequence: CDR1 LGHDT, CDR2 YNNKEL (reference sequence). CDR3 coding DNA: TGTGCCAGCAGCCAGACAGCTACTTCGAATGAAAAACTGTTTTTT. Translation gives CASSQTATSNEKLFF.

The V gene is TRBV5-5, the J gene TRBJ2-1, with TRBD2 matching 9 bases. The length of the CDR3 is 16 residues. The V segment lost 3 bases and the J segment 4 bases; nucleotides outside the gene matches: 8. CDR1 and CDR2 from the germline V gene are SGHKS and YYEKEE (reference sequence). The CDR3 is CASSSQTSGKYNEQFF. The CDR3 DNA reads as TGTGCCAGCAGCTCCCAGACTAGCGGAAAGTACAATGAGCAGTTCTTC.

This clone was counted only a few times. V usage is TRBV10-3 and J usage is TRBJ1-2; unclear D gene. V lost 5 bases and J 5 bases, leaving 15 bases between the germline ends. Germline V gene lookup returns CDR1 ENHRY and CDR2 SYGVKD. The CDR3 is 14 residues long. CDR3 loop: CAISTTEDDYGYTF. CDR3 DNA: TGTGCCATCAGTACCACGGAGGATGATTATGGCTACACCTTC.

The chain recombines TRBV28 with TRBJ2-5, with D possibly TRBD1 on 6 matching bases. Germline-derived CDR1 and CDR2 are MDHEN and SYDVKM. V lost 7 bases and J 2 bases, leaving 23 bases between the germline ends. The CDR3 consists of 17 residues. The CDR3 DNA sequence: TGTGCCAGCACCGACCCGCTCGCAGGGGACGAACAAGAGACCCAGTACTTC. Its translation: CASTDPLAGDEQETQYF.

V usage is TRBV7-3 and J usage is TRBJ2-2; 7 nucleotides align to TRBD2. In germline, CDR1 is SGHTA, CDR2 FQGTGA. The ends lost 5 bases at V and 9 bases at J; junction bases unmatched: 12. The CDR3 has 15 residues. CDR3 nucleotide sequence: TGTGCCAGCAGCACCTCTAGCGGCCGTGGAAGGGAGCTGTTTTTT. Its protein product is CASSTSSGRGRELFF. The whole variable domain, filled in from reference TRBV7-3 and TRBJ2-2, reads GAGVSQTPSNKVTEKGKYVELRCDPISGHTALYWYRQSLGQGPEFLIYFQGTGAADDSGLPNDRFFAVRPEGSVSTLKIQRTERGDSAVYLCASSTSSGRGRELFFGEGSRLTVL.

This clone was observed a few times. The chain couples TRBV10-3 to TRBJ1-1; TRBD1 agrees at 10 bases. This CDR3 comprises 16 residues. Germline V CDR1 and CDR2: ENHRY, SYGVKD. Trimming at V came to 3 bases and at J to 5 bases, leaving 9 bases not matched to a gene. The CDR3 reads CAISDSGQGVETEAFF. In nucleotides, the CDR3 is TGTGCCATCAGTGATTCTGGACAGGGGGTAGAGACTGAAGCTTTCTTT.

The chain has TRBV7-8 and TRBJ1-1; TRBD1 agrees at 7 bases. The CDR3 sequence is 13 residues long. Per the germline V gene, CDR1 is SGHVS and CDR2 is FQNEAQ. J gave up 3 bases and V 4 bases, and 2 bases lay outside the gene matches. The CDR3 sequence: CASSYQGDTEAFF. The CDR3 region has the DNA TGTGCCAGCAGCTATCAGGGGGACACTGAAGCTTTCTTT.

This rearrangement joins TRBV28 to TRBJ2-7; TRBD1 matches 8 bases. Trimming cost V 3 bases and J 1 base; bases outside gene matches: 5. Germline V lookup: CDR1 MDHEN, CDR2 SYDVKM. The CDR3 consists of 15 residues. The CDR3 DNA is TGTGCCAGCAGTTTGTTGACAGGGGAGTCCTACGAGCAGTACTTC. Its protein is CASSLLTGESYEQYF.

J is TRBJ2-7 and V is TRBV10-3, with D maybe TRBD2 (6 bases). Germline CDR1 is ENHRY and CDR2 is SYGVKD. CDR3 size: 14 residues. V lost 4 bases and J lost 7, with 17 bases in between. CDR3 sequence: CAISGRREAREQYF. CDR3 in DNA: TGTGCCATCAGTGGGCGCAGGGAGGCGAGGGAGCAGTACTTC.

This clone was detected only a few times. V usage is TRBV27 and J usage is TRBJ2-7, with 7 nucleotides matching TRBD1. CDR3 length: 13 residues. The germline V gene has CDR1 MNHEY and CDR2 SMNVEV (reference sequence). Trimming at V came to 8 bases and at J to 3 bases, leaving 7 bases not matched to a gene. DNA for the CDR3: TGTGCCAGCCACCGACAGGGCGGCTACGAGCAGTACTTC. It encodes CASHRQGGYEQYF.

In this sample, this clone turned up a few times. The V call is TRBV28, the J call TRBJ1-2; D possibly corresponds to TRBD1 (6 bases). CDR1 is MDHEN, CDR2 SYDVKM, per germline. The V end lost 6 bases, the J end lost 8 bases, and 13 bases lay between the germline ends. The CDR3 covers 12 residues. CDR3 region: CASRRTVGGYTF. The CDR3 region has the DNA TGTGCCAGCAGACGGACAGTGGGAGGCTACACCTTC.

The rearrangement joins TRBV14 to TRBJ2-7; TRBD2 aligns across 7 bases. The germline V gene has CDR1 SGHDN and CDR2 FVKESK. Germline trimming cut 6 bases from V and 0 bases from J; bases unmatched to any gene: 14. The CDR3 is 17 amino acids. CDR3 sequence: CASSRTLGGSGSYEQYF. As DNA, the CDR3 is TGTGCCAGCAGTCGGACCCTGGGAGGGAGTGGCTCCTACGAGCAGTACTTC.

This chain links TRBV14 with TRBJ2-3; D not certain. CDR1 and CDR2 from the germline V gene are SGHDN and FVKESK. V lost 5 bases, J lost 2 bases, and 5 bases lay in between. The CDR3 is 12 residues long. The CDR3 bases are TGTGCCAGCAGCTACTCCACAGATACGCAGTATTTT. It yields the protein CASSYSTDTQYF.

This chain uses TRBV28 with TRBJ2-7; 10 positions match TRBD1. V trimming: 7 bases; J trimming: 6 bases; junction bases outside the gene matches: 9. The germline CDR1 and CDR2 sequences are MDHEN and SYDVKM. The CDR3 covers 14 residues. The CDR3 nucleotides read TGTGCCAGCAAGACAGGGGGCCCCCTAAGCGAGCAGTACTTC. Protein product: CASKTGGPLSEQYF.

This clone has more than one count but fewer than ten. Other DNA sequences in this specimen translate into the identical CDR3. The chain joins TRBV6-5 to TRBJ2-3; maybe TRBD2 (6 bases). CDR1 is MNHEY, CDR2 SVGAGI, per germline. This CDR3 region has 13 residues. Deletions cut 4 bases from V and 5 bases from J, with 10 bases between. The CDR3 protein is CASSSGLLDTQYF. In nucleotides, the CDR3 is TGTGCCAGCAGTTCGGGACTTTTAGATACGCAGTATTTT.

In DNA, the CDR3 is TGTGCCAGCACCCCATCACCGGGACAGTATTCTGGCTACACCTTC. Protein product: CASTPSPGQYSGYTF. The chain couples TRBV6-5 to TRBJ1-2, with 7 bases lining up with TRBD1. J was trimmed by 7 bases and V by 7 bases; bases with no gene match: 15. This CDR3 has 15 amino acids. Germline assignment: CDR1 MNHEY and CDR2 SVGAGI.

This clone was seen a few times. The genes are TRBV4-1 and TRBJ2-1, with TRBD2 matching over 11 bases. Germline CDR1 MGHRA, CDR2 YSYEKL. J gave up 3 bases and V 4 bases, and 5 bases lay outside the gene matches. The CDR3 totals 16 residues. The CDR3 sequence: CASSRMGLADYNEQFF. CDR3 bases: TGCGCCAGCAGCCGCATGGGACTAGCGGACTACAATGAGCAGTTCTTC.

The chain is built from TRBV19 and TRBJ1-4, with a weak D call TRBD1 (5 bases). CDR3 length: 15 residues. Trimming left V 5 bases short and J 6 bases short, with 16 bases between. The germline V gene encodes CDR1 LNHDA and CDR2 SQIVND (reference sequence). CDR3 nucleotides: TGTGCCAGTAGTCCTTGGGGCAGTCAGGATGAAAAACTGTTTTTT. Its translation is CASSPWGSQDEKLFF.

The chain has TRBV28 and TRBJ2-1; D unclear. Germline CDR1 is MDHEN and CDR2 is SYDVKM. V lost 5 bases and J 6 bases, leaving 5 bases between the germline ends. This CDR3 is 11 amino acids long. The CDR3 DNA is TGTGCCAGCAGTCCCCTCAATGAGCAGTTCTTC. As protein: CASSPLNEQFF.

As concerns this clone: At one boundary the junction diverges from the germline segment, which might be a read error. The chain links TRBV7-3 to TRBJ2-7; 12 positions agree with TRBD1. The germline V gene has CDR1 SGHTA and CDR2 FQGTGA. CDR3 length equals 18 residues. This CDR3 reads CASSVTGTGGASSYEQYF. The CDR3 nucleotides are TGTGCCAGCAGCGTAACCGGGACAGGGGGCGCAAGCTCCTACGAGCAGTACTTC.

The rearrangement uses TRBV28 and TRBJ1-1, with 9 positions matching TRBD1. Looked up from germline, CDR1 is MDHEN and CDR2 is SYDVKM. Trimming took 6 bases from V and 6 from J; bases not matched to a gene: 11. The CDR3 has 15 residues. CDR3 bases: TGTGCCAGCAGCGCCGCGACAGGGGGGGGTCCTGAAGCTTTCTTT. As protein: CASSAATGGGPEAFF.

The V and J genes are TRBV7-2 and TRBJ2-1; D perhaps matches TRBD2 (6 bases). Trimming left V 4 bases short and J 4 bases short, with 14 bases between. Germline CDR1 reads SGHTA; CDR2 reads FQGNSA. The CDR3 has 15 amino acids. In DNA form, the CDR3 reads TGTGCCAGCAGCTCCGGGGGACCAGAGTACAATGAGCAGTTCTTC. Translating gives CASSSGGPEYNEQFF.

The chain links TRBV4-3 to TRBJ2-3, with a possible D match to TRBD2 (6 bases). The germline V gene encodes CDR1 LGHNA and CDR2 YSLEER. V dropped 0 bases and J dropped 3 bases, with 16 bases sitting between them. This CDR3 has 17 residues. Here the CDR3 reads CASSQDSQGGITDTQYF. The CDR3 region has the DNA TGCGCCAGCAGCCAAGACTCCCAAGGCGGGATTACAGATACGCAGTATTTT.

This clone has more than one count but fewer than ten. The V and J genes are TRBV2 and TRBJ1-3; D unclear. The CDR3 spans 16 residues. Germline V gene data show CDR1 as SNHLY and CDR2 as FYNNEI. V was clipped by 6 bases and J by 4 bases, with 19 bases between them. Here the CDR3 DNA reads TGTGCCAGCAGCCGGGGAAAAGCCGAAAACGGAAACACCATATATTTT. Residues: CASSRGKAENGNTIYF.